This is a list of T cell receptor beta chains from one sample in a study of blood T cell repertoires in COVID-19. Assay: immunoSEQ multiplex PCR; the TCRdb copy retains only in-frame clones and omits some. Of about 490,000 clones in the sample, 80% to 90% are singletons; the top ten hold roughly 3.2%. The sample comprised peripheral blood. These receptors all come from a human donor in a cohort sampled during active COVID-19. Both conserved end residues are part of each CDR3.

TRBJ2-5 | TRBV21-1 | CASSSRTGEKRGQETQYF
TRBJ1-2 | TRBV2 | CASSEVGQGGGYTF
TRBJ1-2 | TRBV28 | CASRNTGPNTNYGYTF
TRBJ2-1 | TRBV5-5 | CASRSSGNNEQFF
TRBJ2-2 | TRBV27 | CASSGHTNTGELFF
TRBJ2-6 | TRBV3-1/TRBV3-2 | CASSLLRTGANVLTF
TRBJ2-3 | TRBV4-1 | CASSQGFTGTDTQYF
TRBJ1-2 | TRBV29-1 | CSAKSARGYTF
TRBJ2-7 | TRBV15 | CATSRDFNSYEQYF
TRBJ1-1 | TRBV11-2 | CASSPLLGANTEAFF
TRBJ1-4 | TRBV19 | CASSRTGGDEKLFF
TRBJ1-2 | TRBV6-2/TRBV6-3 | CASSYLRERYGYTF
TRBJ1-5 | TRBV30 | CAWDQGQNQPQHF
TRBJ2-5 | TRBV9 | CASSVTTGTSGMETQYF
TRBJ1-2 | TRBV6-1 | CASSEVGWGTESASYGYTF
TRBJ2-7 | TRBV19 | CASTFSHSSYEQYF
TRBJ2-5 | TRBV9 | CASSVGISAETQYF
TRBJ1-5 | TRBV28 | CASSLVYSISNQPQHF
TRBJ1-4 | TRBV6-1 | CASSEGPDAGKEKLFF
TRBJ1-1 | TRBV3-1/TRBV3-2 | CASSQVRSMNTEAFF
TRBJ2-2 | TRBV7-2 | CASSSLTSFTGELFF
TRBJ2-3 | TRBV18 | CASSPKTRGQADTQYF
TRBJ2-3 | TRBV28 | CASSLIAGTGVDTQYF
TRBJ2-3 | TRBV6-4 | CASSDNSVSDTQYF
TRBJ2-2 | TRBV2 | CASSETGFTGELFF
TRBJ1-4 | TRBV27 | CASSWRGNEKLFF
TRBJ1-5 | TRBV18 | CASSGELNQPQHF
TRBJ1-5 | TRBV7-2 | CASSPRQINQPQHF
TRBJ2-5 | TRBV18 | CASSPGRGSETQYF
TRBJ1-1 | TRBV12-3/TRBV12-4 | CASSLGGGTEAFF
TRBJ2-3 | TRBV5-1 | CASSLEPRTSGGTDTQYF
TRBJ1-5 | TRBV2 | CASSLKGSNQPQHF
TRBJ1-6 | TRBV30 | CAWSVVTGGLPTLHF
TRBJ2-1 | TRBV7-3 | CASSPRGGRGISEQFF
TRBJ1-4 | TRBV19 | CASSMVRAVGEKLFF
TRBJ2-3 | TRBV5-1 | CASSLTPGLAGVYTDTQYF
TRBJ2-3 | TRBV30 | CAWSPRTGSTDTQYF
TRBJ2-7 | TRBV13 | CASSLDRSPGNVDEQYF
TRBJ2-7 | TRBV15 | CATSRDSGGAYEQYF
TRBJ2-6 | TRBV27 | CASRSLTGGWDGANVLTF